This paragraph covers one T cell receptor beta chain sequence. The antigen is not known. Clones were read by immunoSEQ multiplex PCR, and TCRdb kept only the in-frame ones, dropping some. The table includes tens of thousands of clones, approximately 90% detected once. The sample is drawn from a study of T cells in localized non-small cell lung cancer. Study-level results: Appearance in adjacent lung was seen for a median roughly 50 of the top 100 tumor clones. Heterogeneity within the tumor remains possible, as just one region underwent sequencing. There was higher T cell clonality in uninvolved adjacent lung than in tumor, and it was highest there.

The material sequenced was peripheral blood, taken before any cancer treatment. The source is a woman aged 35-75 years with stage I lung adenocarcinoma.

CDR3 sequence (DNA): TGCGCCAGCAGCTTGTCACGTAGCACAGATACGCAGTATTTT. Translating gives CASSLSRSTDTQYF. This chain links TRBV5-1 with TRBJ2-3; D unresolved. The CDR3 length is 14 residues. Trimming took off 1 base at V and 0 bases at J, with 6 bases between the two ends. Germline CDR1 SGHRS, CDR2 YFSETQ.